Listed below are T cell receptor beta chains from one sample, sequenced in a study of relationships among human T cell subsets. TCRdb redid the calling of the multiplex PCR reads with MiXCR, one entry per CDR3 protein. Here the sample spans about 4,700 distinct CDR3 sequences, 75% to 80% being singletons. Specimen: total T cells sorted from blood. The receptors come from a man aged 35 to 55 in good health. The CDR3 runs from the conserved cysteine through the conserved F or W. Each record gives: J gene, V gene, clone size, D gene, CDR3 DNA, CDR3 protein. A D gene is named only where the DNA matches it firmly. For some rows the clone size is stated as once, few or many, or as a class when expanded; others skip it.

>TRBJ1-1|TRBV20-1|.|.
TGCAGTGCTAGAGATCAGGGGCGAAGGAACACTGAAGCTTTCTTT
CSARDQGRRNTEAFF
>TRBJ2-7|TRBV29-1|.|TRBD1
TGCAGCGTTATATCGGGACAGTCCTACGAGCAGTACTTC
CSVISGQSYEQYF
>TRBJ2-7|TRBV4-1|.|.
TGCGCCAGCAGCCAAGAACGGGGCTACGAGCAGTACTTC
CASSQERGYEQYF
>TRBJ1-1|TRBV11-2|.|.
TGTGCCAGCAGCTCGGACCGTATTGAAGCTTTCTTT
CASSSDRIEAFF
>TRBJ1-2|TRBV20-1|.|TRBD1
TGCAGTGCTAGAACAGGGGGCTTAGCTAACTATGGCTACACCTTC
CSARTGGLANYGYTF
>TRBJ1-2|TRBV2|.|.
TGTGCCAGCAGTGACAGGGGCCCTTATGGCTACACCTTC
CASSDRGPYGYTF
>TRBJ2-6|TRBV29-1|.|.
TGCAGCGTCGACGGGCCCGGGGCCAACGTCCTGACTTTC
CSVDGPGANVLTF
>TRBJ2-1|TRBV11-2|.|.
TGTGCCAGCAGCTTAGGCGGGGCCATTTACAATGAGCAGTTCTTC
CASSLGGAIYNEQFF
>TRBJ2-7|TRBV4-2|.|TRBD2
TGCGCCAGCAGCCTTAGCGGGGACCCCTACGAGCAGTACTTC
CASSLSGDPYEQYF
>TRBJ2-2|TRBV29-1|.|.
TGCAGCGCCCGGGGCGGAACGAACACCGGGGAGCTGTTTTTT
CSARGGTNTGELFF
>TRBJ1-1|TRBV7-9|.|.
TGTGCCAGCAGCCACTTGGGCACTGAAGCTTTCTTT
CASSHLGTEAFF
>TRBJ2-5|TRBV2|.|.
TGTGCCAGCAGTAGCCCACCAGGAGAGGCCCAGTACTTC
CASSSPPGEAQYF
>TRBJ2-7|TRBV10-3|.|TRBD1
TGTGCCAGCAGTGGTGGACAGGGCCCCTACGAGCAGTACTTC
CASSGGQGPYEQYF
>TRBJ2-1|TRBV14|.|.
TGTGCCAGCAGCCAAGGACAGTACAATGAGCAGTTCTTC
CASSQGQYNEQFF
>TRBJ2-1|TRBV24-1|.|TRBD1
TGTGCCACCAGTGATCGACAGGGCACGTTCAATGAGCAGTTCTTC
CATSDRQGTFNEQFF
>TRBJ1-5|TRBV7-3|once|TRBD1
TGTGCCAGCGGGACTCTGGGACAGGCAAATAAATATAGCAATCAGCCCCAGCATTTT
CASGTLGQANKYSNQPQHF
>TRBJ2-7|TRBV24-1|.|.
TGTGCCACCAGTGATCGGGACGAGCAGTACTTC
CATSDRDEQYF
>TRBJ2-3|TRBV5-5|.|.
TGTGCCAGCAGCTTGGGGGGAGGAACCACAGATACGCAGTATTTT
CASSLGGGTTDTQYF
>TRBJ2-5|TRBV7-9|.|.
TGTGCCAGCAGCTTTCAGGCACAAGGAGGGACCCAGTACTTC
CASSFQAQGGTQYF
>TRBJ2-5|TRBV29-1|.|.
TGCAGCGTTTCCCGGGACTTCCAAGAGACCCAGTACTTC
CSVSRDFQETQYF
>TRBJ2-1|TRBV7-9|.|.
TGTGCCAGCAGCCCGGGACGGTTCACCTACAATGAGCAGTTCTTC
CASSPGRFTYNEQFF
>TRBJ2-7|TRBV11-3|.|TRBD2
TGTGCCAGCAGCCCTAGCGGGGGACCCTACTACGAGCAGTACTTC
CASSPSGGPYYEQYF
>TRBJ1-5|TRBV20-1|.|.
TGCAGTGCTAGAGAGTCTGGACAGACGGTTCAGCCCCAGCATTTT
CSARESGQTVQPQHF
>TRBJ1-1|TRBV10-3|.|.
TGTGCCATCAGCCCTCGGGACACCAACACTGAAGCTTTCTTT
CAISPRDTNTEAFF
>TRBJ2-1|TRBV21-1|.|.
TGTGCCAGCAGCAAAGAGCCAGGGTACAGCTCCTACAATGAGCAGTTCTTC
CASSKEPGYSSYNEQFF
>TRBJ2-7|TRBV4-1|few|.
TGCGCCAGCAGCCAAGGCAGTGGGGACATCTCCTACGAGCAGTACTTC
CASSQGSGDISYEQYF
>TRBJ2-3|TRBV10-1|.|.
TGCGCCAGCAGTCTAGACTCTCGGGCAGATACGCAGTATTTT
CASSLDSRADTQYF
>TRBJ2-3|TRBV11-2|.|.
TGTGCCAGCAGCCCGGCCCCGGAGAGCCCAGATACGCAGTATTTT
CASSPAPESPDTQYF
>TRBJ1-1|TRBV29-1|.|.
TGCAGCGTCACCAAAGGGTTGAACACTGAAGCTTTCTTT
CSVTKGLNTEAFF
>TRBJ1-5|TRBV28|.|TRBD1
TGTGCCATTCGGGACAGGGGGTCTCAGCCCCAGCATTTT
CAIRDRGSQPQHF
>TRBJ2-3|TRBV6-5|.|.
TGTGCCAGCACTAGCAGAACAGATACGCAGTATTTT
CASTSRTDTQYF
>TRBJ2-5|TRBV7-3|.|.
TGTGCCAGCAGCTTAAGATTGGGGCCCCAAGAGACCCAGTACTTC
CASSLRLGPQETQYF
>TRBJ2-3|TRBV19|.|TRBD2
TGTGCCAGTAGTATTACCGGGACTAGCGGAACACACAAAGATACGCAGTATTTT
CASSITGTSGTHKDTQYF
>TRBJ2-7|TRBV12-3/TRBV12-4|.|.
TGTGCCAGCAGTTTGGGCCAGGGGCAAACCTACGAGCAGTACTTC
CASSLGQGQTYEQYF
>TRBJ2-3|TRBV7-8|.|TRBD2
TGTGCCACCGCTAGCGGGGGTTTGGCAGATACGCAGTATTTT
CATASGGLADTQYF
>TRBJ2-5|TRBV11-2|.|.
TGTGCCAGCAGCTTGGGTGGGCAAGAGACCCAGTACTTC
CASSLGGQETQYF
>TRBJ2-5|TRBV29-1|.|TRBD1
TGCAGCGCCGACAGGGGGCAAGAGACCCAGTACTTC
CSADRGQETQYF
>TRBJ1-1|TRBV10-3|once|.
TGTGCCATCAGTGAGGCAGGGGAGTTTGGTGAAGCTTTCTTT
CAISEAGEFGEAFF
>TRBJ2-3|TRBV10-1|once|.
TGCGCCAGCAGTGGGGACCGCACAGATACGCAGTATTTT
CASSGDRTDTQYF
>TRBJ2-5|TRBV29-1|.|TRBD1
TGCAGCGCTCCTGACAGGGGGAGTGGGCAAGAGACCCAGTACTTC
CSAPDRGSGQETQYF
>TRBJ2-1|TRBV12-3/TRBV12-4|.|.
TGTGCCAGCAGTGCCGCAGGGGCGGGGTACAATGAGCAGTTCTTC
CASSAAGAGYNEQFF
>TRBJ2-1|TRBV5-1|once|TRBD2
TGCGCCAGCAGCTTGCCCATTAGCGGGAGCTCCTACAATGAGCAGTTCTTC
CASSLPISGSSYNEQFF
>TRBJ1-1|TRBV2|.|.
TGTGCCAGCAAGGAAGGAAGGAACACTGAAGCTTTCTTT
CASKEGRNTEAFF
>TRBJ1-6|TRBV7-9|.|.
TGTGCCAGCAGCCATGACAGTTATAATTCACCCCTCCACTTT
CASSHDSYNSPLHF
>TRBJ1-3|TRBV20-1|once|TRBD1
TGCAGTGCTAGTTTCGGACAGGCTTTCTCTGGAAACACCATATATTTT
CSASFGQAFSGNTIYF